This TCR beta chain was observed in a study of blood T cell repertoires in COVID-19. Study-wide context: Donors of Cohort 3 who recovered were those that had two negative PCRs, clearance, or symptom resolution.

The CDR3 is 18 residues long. Germline V gene sequence: CDR1 SGHTA, CDR2 FQGNSA. J gave up 0 bases and V 2 bases, and 7 bases lay outside the gene matches. Everyone who took part was roughly 18 to 89 years old, and they came from 24 US areas. TCRdb's table, derived via immunoSEQ multiplex PCR, lists solely in-frame clones and lacks some. Of about 210,000 clones in the sample, about 86% were seen once. This receptor was obtained from a middle-aged woman in a cohort exposed to, infected with or recovered from COVID-19 (not recorded which). This sequence joins TRBV7-2 and TRBJ2-6; 7 bases align to TRBD1. The source material was PBMCs or T cells enriched from blood (not recorded which). This CDR3 reads CASSLTGQTYSGANVLTF. The CDR3 DNA is TGTGCCAGCAGCTTAACGGGACAGACCTACTCTGGGGCCAACGTCCTGACTTTC.